This TCR beta chain was profiled in a study of molecular identifiers for immune sequencing clone quantification. Study findings and constraints: Reportedly, one cell's Jurkat TCR RNA was detected within 1,100,000 naive CD8 cells.

Sorting defined naive CD8 T cells as CD8+CD4-CCR7+CD45RA+. This clonotype was seen repeatedly, ten times or more. Antigen unknown. V lost 5 bases to trimming and J lost 2 bases; unmatched junction nucleotides: 3. In germline, CDR1 is GTSNPN, CDR2 SVGIG (reference sequence). This CDR3 is 12 amino acids long. TCRdb fed the PCR reads into MiXCR, producing one record per CDR3 protein. The table includes about 500,000 distinct CDR3 sequences, about 25% detected once. This TCR was sampled from a human donor in good health. Some libraries in this study had Jurkat cell RNA spiked in. The rearrangement joins TRBV30 to TRBJ2-7; 7 positions match TRBD1. The sequenced sample was naive CD8+ T cells from blood, with Jurkat cell RNA spiked in. This sample's subset: FACS-sorted CD8+CD4-CCR7+CD45RA+ naive T cells. The CDR3 loop is CAWGQAAYEQYF. CDR3 DNA: TGTGCCTGGGGACAGGCGGCCTACGAGCAGTACTTC.